The 10 T cell receptor beta chains below come from one sample, sequenced in a study of blood T cell repertoires in COVID-19. Sequencing was performed with immunoSEQ multiplex PCR; in TCRdb, only in-frame clones are kept and a portion is missing. This table has about 200,000 clones, around 86% appearing once. Material for sequencing was PBMCs or T cells enriched from blood (not recorded which). The receptor set was obtained from a man aged 35-49 years with acute COVID-19.

V and J are TRBV11-1 and TRBJ2-1; 10 bases are a match to TRBD2. After removal of 2 bases from V and 7 bases from J, the junction contained 5 bases not matched to a gene. Germline CDR1 and CDR2: SGHAT and FQDESV (reference sequence). The length of the CDR3 is 15 residues. The chain's CDR3 is CASSLILAGANEQFF. CDR3 bases: TGTGCCAGCAGCTTAATCCTAGCGGGAGCAAATGAGCAGTTCTTC.

This clone was counted once. The genes are TRBV14 and TRBJ2-1; D unclear. Trimming took off 1 base at V and 7 bases at J, with 8 bases between the two ends. The CDR3 extends over 13 amino acids. Germline V gene sequence: CDR1 SGHDN, CDR2 FVKESK. The CDR3 is CASSQVPGNEQFF. CDR3 bases: TGTGCCAGCAGCCAAGTCCCGGGTAATGAGCAGTTCTTC.

The chain is built from TRBV7-2 and TRBJ1-5; D not certain. V dropped 5 bases and J dropped 11 bases, with 16 bases sitting between them. Germline CDR1 SGHTA, CDR2 FQGNSA. CDR3 length equals 13 residues. The CDR3 region has the DNA TGTGCCAGCAGCGAACAGCTTATTTCGTCCCAGCATTTT. Protein product: CASSEQLISSQHF.

The rearrangement uses TRBV6-5 and TRBJ1-4; D gene unclear. Per germline, CDR1 MNHEY and CDR2 SVGAGI. The CDR3 loop spans 13 amino acids. Trimming cost V 7 bases and J 7 bases, with 13 bases left between them. In DNA, the CDR3 is TGTGCCAGCAAAGAGACCGGCGGTGAAAAACTGTTTTTT. It specifies CASKETGGEKLFF.

This chain connects TRBV7-3 to TRBJ2-3; D gene unclear. The V gene lost 2 bases and the J gene lost 3 bases, with 15 bases spanning the gap. This CDR3 spans 16 amino acids. Per germline, CDR1 SGHTA and CDR2 FQGTGA. CDR3 nucleotide sequence: TGTGCCAGCAGCTTACGTCGTGAGGAAGGTACAGATACGCAGTATTTT. This translates into CASSLRREEGTDTQYF.

This clone showed up just once. A read error may produce the germline difference seen at one junction end. At the DNA level, this CDR3 is encoded by other sequences in the same sample as well. V and J are TRBV7-3 and TRBJ2-3, with D unresolved. Germline-derived CDR1 and CDR2 are SGHTA and FQGTGA. This CDR3 comprises 14 residues. The CDR3 spells CASSLGLSTDTQYF. The DNA of the CDR3 is TGTGCCAGCAGCTTAGGGCTAAGCACAGACACGCAGTATTTT.

This sequence joins TRBV30 and TRBJ2-7, with TRBD1 matching 8 bases. The ends lost 1 base at V and 3 bases at J; junction bases unmatched: 2. Germline CDR1 and CDR2: GTSNPN and SVGIG (reference sequence). This CDR3 is 13 amino acids long. CDR3: CAWSEGQGYEQYF. The CDR3 DNA reads as TGTGCCTGGAGTGAAGGACAGGGCTACGAGCAGTACTTC.

The chain has TRBV18 and TRBJ2-5; 9 bases fit TRBD1. The germline V gene has CDR1 KGHSH and CDR2 LQKENI. This CDR3 is 13 amino acids long. J gave up 5 bases and V 2 bases, and 0 bases lay outside the gene matches. CDR3 nucleotide sequence: TGTGCCAGCTCACCAACAGGGGGCGAGACCCAGTACTTC. Protein: CASSPTGGETQYF.

CDR3 amino acids: CASSEGGQGHGYTF. The CDR3 region has the DNA TGTGCCAGCAGTGAGGGGGGACAGGGACATGGCTACACCTTC. The V call is TRBV6-1, the J call TRBJ1-2; 9 bases map to TRBD1. This CDR3 has 14 amino acids. Trimming at V came to 3 bases and at J to 6 bases, leaving 5 bases not matched to a gene. Germline V CDR1 and CDR2: MNHNS, SASEGT.

This chain connects TRBV28 to TRBJ1-1; 11 bases are shared with TRBD1. Germline V gene data show CDR1 as MDHEN and CDR2 as SYDVKM. The CDR3 is 15 residues long. Trimming cost V 5 bases and J 5 bases; bases outside gene matches: 7. CDR3 amino acids: CASSPAGTGGTEAFF. CDR3 sequence (DNA): TGTGCCAGCAGTCCCGCCGGGACAGGGGGTACTGAAGCTTTCTTT.